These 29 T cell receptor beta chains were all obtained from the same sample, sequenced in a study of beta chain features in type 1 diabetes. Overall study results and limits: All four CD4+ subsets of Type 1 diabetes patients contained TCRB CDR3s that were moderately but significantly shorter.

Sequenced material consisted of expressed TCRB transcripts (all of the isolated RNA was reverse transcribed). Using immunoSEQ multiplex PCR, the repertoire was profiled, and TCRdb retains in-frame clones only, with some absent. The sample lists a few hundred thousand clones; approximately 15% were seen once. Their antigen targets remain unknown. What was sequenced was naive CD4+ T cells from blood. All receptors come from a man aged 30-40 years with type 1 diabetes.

CDR3 sequence: CASSPGGQNGYTF. The CDR3 DNA follows: TGTGCCAGCAGCCCCGGCGGGCAAAATGGCTACACCTTC. This chain links TRBV7-2 with TRBJ1-2; D not resolved. CDR1 is SGHTA, CDR2 FQGNSA, per germline. The CDR3 has 13 amino acids. V lost 5 bases and J 6 bases, leaving 13 bases between the germline ends.

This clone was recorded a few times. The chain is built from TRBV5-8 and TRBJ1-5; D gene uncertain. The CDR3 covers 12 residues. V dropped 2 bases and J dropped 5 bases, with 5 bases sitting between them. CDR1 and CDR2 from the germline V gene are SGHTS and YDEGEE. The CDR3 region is CASSLLYQPQHF. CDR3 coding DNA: TGTGCCAGCAGCTTACTATATCAGCCCCAGCATTTT.

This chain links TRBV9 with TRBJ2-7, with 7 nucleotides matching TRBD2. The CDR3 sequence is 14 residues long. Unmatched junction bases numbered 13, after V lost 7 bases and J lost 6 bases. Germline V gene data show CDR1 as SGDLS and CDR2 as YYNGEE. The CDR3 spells CASGGARESIEQYF. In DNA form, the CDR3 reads TGTGCCAGCGGAGGTGCGCGGGAGAGTATCGAGCAGTACTTC.

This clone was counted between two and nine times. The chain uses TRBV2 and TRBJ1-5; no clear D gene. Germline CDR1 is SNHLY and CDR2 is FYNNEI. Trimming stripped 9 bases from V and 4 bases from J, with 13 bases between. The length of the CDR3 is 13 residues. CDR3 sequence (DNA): TGTGCCAGTAGAAGGAGTCCTAATCAGCCCCAGCATTTT. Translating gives CASRRSPNQPQHF.

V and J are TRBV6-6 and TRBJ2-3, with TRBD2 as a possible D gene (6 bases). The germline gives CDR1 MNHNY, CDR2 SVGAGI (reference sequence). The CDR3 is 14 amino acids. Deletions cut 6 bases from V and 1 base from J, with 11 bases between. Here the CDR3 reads CASSRLEGTDTQYF. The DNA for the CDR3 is TGTGCCAGCAGCAGACTAGAGGGCACAGATACGCAGTATTTT.

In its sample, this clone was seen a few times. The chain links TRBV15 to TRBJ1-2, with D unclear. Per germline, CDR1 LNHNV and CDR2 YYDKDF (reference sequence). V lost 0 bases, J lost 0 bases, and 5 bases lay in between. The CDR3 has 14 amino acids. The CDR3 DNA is TGTGCCACCAGCAGAGATGAGGCTAACTATGGCTACACCTTC. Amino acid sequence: CATSRDEANYGYTF.

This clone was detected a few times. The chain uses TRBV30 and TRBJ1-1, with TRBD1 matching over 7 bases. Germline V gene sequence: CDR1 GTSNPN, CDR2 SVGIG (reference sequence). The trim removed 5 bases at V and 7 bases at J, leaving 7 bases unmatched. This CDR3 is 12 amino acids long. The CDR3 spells CAWRDSSFEAFF. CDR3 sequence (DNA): TGTGCCTGGCGGGACAGCTCCTTTGAAGCTTTCTTT.

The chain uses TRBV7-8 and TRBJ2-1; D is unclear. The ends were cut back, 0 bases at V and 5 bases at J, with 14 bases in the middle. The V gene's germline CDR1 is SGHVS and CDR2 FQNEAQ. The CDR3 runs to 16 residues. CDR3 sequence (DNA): TGTGCCAGCAGCTTAGCTCTGAGGAATATGGACAATGAGCAGTTCTTC. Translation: CASSLALRNMDNEQFF.

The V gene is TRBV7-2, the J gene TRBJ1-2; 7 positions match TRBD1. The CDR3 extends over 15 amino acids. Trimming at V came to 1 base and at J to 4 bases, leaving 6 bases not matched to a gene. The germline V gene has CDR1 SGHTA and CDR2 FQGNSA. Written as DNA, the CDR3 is TGTGCCAGCAGCTTAGGTGGGACAGCGTCCTATGGCTACACCTTC. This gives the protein CASSLGGTASYGYTF.

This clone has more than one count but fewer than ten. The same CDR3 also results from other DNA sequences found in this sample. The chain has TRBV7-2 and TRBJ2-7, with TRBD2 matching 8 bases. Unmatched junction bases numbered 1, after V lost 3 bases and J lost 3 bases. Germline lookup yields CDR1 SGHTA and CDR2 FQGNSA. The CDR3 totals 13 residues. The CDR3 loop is CASSLAGGYEQYF. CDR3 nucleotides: TGTGCCAGCAGCTTGGCGGGAGGCTACGAGCAGTACTTC.

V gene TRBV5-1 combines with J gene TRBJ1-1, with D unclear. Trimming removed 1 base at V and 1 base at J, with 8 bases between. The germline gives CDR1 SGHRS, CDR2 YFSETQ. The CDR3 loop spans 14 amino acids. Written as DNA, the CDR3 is TGCGCCAGCAGCTTGCACAGCCGGAACACTGAAGCTTTCTTT. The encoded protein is CASSLHSRNTEAFF.

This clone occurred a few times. CDR3 sequence reads: CATTQGYEQYF. CDR3 coding DNA: TGTGCCACCACACAGGGCTACGAGCAGTACTTC. The rearrangement links TRBV28 to TRBJ2-7; D perhaps matches TRBD1 (6 bases). The CDR3 runs to 11 residues. The germline CDR1 and CDR2 sequences are MDHEN and SYDVKM. V shed 10 bases and J shed 3 bases, with 10 bases lying between them.

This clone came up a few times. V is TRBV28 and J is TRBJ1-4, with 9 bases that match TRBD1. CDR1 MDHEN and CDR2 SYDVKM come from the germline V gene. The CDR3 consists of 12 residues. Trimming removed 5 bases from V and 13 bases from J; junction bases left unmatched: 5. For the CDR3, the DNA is TGTGCCAGCAGTCACCCGGGACAGGGACTGTTTTTT. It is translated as CASSHPGQGLFF. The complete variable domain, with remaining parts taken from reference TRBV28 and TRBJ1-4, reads DVKVTQSSRYLVKRTGEKVFLECVQDMDHENMFWYRQDPGLGLRLIYFSYDVKMKEKGDIPEGYSVSREKKERFSLILESASTNQTSMYLCASSHPGQGLFFGSGTQLSVL.

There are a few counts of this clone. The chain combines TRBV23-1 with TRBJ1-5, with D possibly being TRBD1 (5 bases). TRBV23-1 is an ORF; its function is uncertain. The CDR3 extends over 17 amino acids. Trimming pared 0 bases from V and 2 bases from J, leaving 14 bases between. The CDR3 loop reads CASSQSERGLCNQPQHF. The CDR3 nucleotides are TGCGCCAGCAGTCAATCGGAAAGGGGTTTATGCAATCAGCCCCAGCATTTT.

The CDR3 nucleotides read TGTGCCAGCAGCTGGCGGGACAGAATGGAGACCCAGTACTTC. Its protein is CASSWRDRMETQYF. V gene TRBV7-2 combines with J gene TRBJ2-5, with D possibly matching TRBD1 (7 bases). The length of the CDR3 is 14 residues. CDR1 SGHTA and CDR2 FQGNSA come from the germline V gene. V lost 4 bases and J 5 bases, leaving 14 bases between the germline ends.

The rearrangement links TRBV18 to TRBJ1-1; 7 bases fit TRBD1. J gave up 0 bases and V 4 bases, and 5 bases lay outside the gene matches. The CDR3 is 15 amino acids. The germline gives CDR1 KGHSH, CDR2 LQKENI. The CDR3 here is CASSRGGGMNTEAFF. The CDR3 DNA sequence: TGTGCCAGCTCACGTGGAGGGGGCATGAACACTGAAGCTTTCTTT.

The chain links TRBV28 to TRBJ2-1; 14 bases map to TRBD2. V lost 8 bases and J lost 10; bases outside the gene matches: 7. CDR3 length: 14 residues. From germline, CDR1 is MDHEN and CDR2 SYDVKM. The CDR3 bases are TGTGCCAGCTCCGGACTAGCGGGAGGATGGGAGCAGTTCTTC. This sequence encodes CASSGLAGGWEQFF.

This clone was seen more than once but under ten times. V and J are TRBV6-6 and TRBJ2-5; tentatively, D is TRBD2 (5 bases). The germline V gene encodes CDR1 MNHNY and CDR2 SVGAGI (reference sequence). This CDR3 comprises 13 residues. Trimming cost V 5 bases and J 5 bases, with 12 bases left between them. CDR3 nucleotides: TGTGCCAGCAGTGTTACATCGGGGGAGACCCAGTACTTC. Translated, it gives CASSVTSGETQYF.

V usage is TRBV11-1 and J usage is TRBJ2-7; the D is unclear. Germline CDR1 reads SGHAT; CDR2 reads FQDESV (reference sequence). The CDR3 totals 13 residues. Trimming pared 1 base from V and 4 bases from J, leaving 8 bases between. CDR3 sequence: CASSLGAFYEQYF. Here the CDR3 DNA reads TGTGCCAGCAGCTTAGGGGCTTTTTACGAGCAGTACTTC. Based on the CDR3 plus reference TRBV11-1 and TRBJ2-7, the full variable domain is EAEVAQSPRYKITEKSQAVAFWCDPISGHATLYWYRQILGQGPELLVQFQDESVVDDSQLPKDRFSAERLKGVDSTLKIQPAELGDSAMYLCASSLGAFYEQYFGPGTRLTVT.

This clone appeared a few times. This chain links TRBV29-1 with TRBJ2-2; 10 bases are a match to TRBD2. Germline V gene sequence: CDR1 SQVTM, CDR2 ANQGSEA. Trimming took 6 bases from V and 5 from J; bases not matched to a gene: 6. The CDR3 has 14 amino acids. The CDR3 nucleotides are TGCAGCGTCACTAGCGGGGAGGGTACCGGGGAGCTGTTTTTT. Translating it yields CSVTSGEGTGELFF.

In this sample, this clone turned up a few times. CDR3 sequence (DNA): TGTGCCAGCAGCCCAAGGGTACAGGGGGACTACAATGAGCAGTTCTTC. This sequence encodes CASSPRVQGDYNEQFF. V usage is TRBV7-3 and J usage is TRBJ2-1; 8 bases line up with TRBD1. The germline CDR1 and CDR2 sequences are SGHTA and FQGTGA. Trimming removed 5 bases from V and 3 bases from J; junction bases left unmatched: 9. There are 16 residues in the CDR3.

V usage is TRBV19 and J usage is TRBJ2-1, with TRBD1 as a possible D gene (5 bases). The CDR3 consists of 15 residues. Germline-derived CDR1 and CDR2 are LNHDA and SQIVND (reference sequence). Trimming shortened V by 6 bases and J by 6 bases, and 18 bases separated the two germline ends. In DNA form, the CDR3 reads TGTGCCAGTAGCTCCCCCCAGGGCTTAGGCAATGAGCAGTTCTTC. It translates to CASSSPQGLGNEQFF.

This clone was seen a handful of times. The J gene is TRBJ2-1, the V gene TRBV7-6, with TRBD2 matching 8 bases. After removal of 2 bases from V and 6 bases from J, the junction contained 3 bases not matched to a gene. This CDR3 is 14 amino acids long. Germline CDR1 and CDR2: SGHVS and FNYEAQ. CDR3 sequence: CASSLPGLVNEQFF. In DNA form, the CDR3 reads TGTGCCAGCAGCTTACCGGGACTAGTCAATGAGCAGTTCTTC.

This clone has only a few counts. The CDR3 region is CSVLLRGGDYNEQFF. CDR3 nucleotides: TGCAGCGTTCTGTTGCGGGGTGGGGACTACAATGAGCAGTTCTTC. The gene calls are TRBV29-1 and TRBJ2-1, with D perhaps matching TRBD2 (6 bases). The germline V gene has CDR1 SQVTM and CDR2 ANQGSEA. This CDR3 spans 15 amino acids. V lost 5 bases and J lost 3, with 17 bases in between.

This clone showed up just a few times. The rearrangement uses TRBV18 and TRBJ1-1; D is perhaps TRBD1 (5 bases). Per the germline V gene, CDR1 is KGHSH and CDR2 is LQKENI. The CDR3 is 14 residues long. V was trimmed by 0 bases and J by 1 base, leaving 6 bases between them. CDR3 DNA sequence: TGTGCCAGCTCACCACCGGGGGGGAACACTGAAGCTTTCTTT. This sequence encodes CASSPPGGNTEAFF.

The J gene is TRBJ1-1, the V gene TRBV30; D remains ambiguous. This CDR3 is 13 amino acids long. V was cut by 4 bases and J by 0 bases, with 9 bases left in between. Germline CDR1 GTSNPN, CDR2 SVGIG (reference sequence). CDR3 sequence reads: CAWTLRVNTEAFF. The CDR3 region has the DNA TGTGCCTGGACTCTGCGGGTGAACACTGAAGCTTTCTTT.

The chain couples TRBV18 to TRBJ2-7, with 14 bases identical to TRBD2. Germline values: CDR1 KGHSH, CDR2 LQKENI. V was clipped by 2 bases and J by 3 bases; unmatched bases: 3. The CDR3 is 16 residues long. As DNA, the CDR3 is TGTGCCAGCTCACCAGGCGGACTAGCGGGAGGCTACGAGCAGTACTTC. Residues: CASSPGGLAGGYEQYF.

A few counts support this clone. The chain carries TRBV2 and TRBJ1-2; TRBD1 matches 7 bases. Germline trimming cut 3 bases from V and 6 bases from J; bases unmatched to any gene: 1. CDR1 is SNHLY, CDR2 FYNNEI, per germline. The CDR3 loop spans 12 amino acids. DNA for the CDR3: TGTGCCAGCAGTGACGACAGGGATGGCTACACCTTC. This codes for CASSDDRDGYTF.

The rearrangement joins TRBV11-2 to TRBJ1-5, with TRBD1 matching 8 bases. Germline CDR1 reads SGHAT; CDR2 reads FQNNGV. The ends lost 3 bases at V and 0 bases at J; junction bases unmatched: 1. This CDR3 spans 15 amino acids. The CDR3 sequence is CASSLGQASNQPQHF. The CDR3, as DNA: TGTGCCAGCAGCTTGGGACAGGCTAGCAATCAGCCCCAGCATTTT.